This paragraph covers one T cell receptor (beta chain) sequence. This clonotype has a handful of counts. Its antigen is not yet known. One base away there is no much larger clone; base qualities are not given. The entry originates in a study of Graves' ophthalmopathy and Graves' hyperthyroidism (dated by TCRdb to the late 2010s). Background on the whole study: Stable hyperthyroidism was defined as no progression to ophthalmopathy within 18 months of follow-up. To explore V-J signatures that separate ophthalmopathy from hyperthyroidism, a discovery set of around 97 patients was enrolled, consisting of 40 to 45 with ophthalmopathy and around 57 with stable hyperthyroidism. In five or six hyperthyroidism patients, T-cell repertoires of thyroid tissue and blood were compared. The study used signatures of the TCR beta repertoire to tell Graves' ophthalmopathy apart from Graves' hyperthyroidism and to predict which patients would progress to ophthalmopathy. Following sampling, methimazole starting at 30 mg daily was administered to hyperthyroidism patients, and high-dose intravenous methylprednisolone was administered to ophthalmopathy patients. In total, 135 blood samples were TCR-sequenced: around 42 ophthalmopathy, under 85 hyperthyroidism and some 17 hyperthyroidism-to-ophthalmopathy patients. The independent validation cohort included about 19 hyperthyroidism patients plus 17 patients who later progressed from hyperthyroidism to ophthalmopathy.

Reading from cysteine to phenylalanine, the CDR3 counts 16 amino acids. Just the 48-base CDR3 DNA is kept, in frame starting at base 1. The germline V gene yields SGDLS for CDR1 and YYNGEE for CDR2. V is pruned by 7 bases and J by 5 bases, leaving 13 bases of the junction without a gene match. Results the study describes overall, beyond this receptor: Most expanded thyroid clonotypes with frequency above 0.001 were also detected in blood, suggesting blood repertoires may reflect the thyroid immune response. Sample size was not predetermined statistically, and investigators were not blinded to group allocation. The 13-signature model separated ophthalmopathy from stable hyperthyroidism with 85% to 90% sensitivity and about 81% specificity in cross-validation, and 80%/75% in the test set. In validation, the model predicted ophthalmopathy progression with less than 71% sensitivity and 72.22% specificity; some 13 predicted patients were CT-confirmed with GO in a median of around 6.5 months.

For repertoire sequencing, the TCR beta CDR3 regions were amplified from RNA transcripts. The first round of RT-PCR was done with HTBI primers and the Qiagen OneStep RT-PCR kit, and was followed by a second round of multiplex PCR, then size selection and purification. Libraries were sequenced on an Illumina HiSeq2000 using paired-end 100 bp reads. The authors processed their data as follows. SOAPnuke was used to process the reads, throwing out any read that had adapters, had uncalled bases, had a mean Phred below 15, or lacked an exact constant-primer or identifier match. High-quality paired reads were merged with COPE v1.2.5. Each unique nucleotide sequence was treated as a clonotype, and MiTCR v1.1 was used to align the clonotypes to the IMGT TRB V, D and J references. The analysis was limited to V-J combinations with a frequency above 0.0001, which together covered 99% to 99.2% of the repertoires. For each V-J combination, a TCR clonal expansion and chaos score was defined as the ratio of F50 clonal expansion to chaos observed in the TCRdist matrix. Welch's t-statistics and random forest were used to reduce features to some 13 V-J combinations, which were fed into a naive Bayes classifier. The Morisita-Horn index was used to measure how similar the thyroid and blood repertoires were. TCRdb's own reprocessing of the public reads used fastp at Q25 and MiXCR and kept productive beta chains. A single entry per CDR3 protein holds the most common genes and DNA from its merged rows. These V and J calls derive from TCRdb rather than the authors' analysis. Here the sample has about 550,000 distinct CDR3 sequences; under 45% occur a single time. Around 4.6% of the sample comes from the top ten.

Hyperthyroidism patients were newly diagnosed, with disease duration under 2 months, and aged 18 to 65 years. Anyone with other autoimmune diseases, uncontrolled infections, pregnancy or lactation was excluded from the study. Clinical symptoms, serum thyroxine, TRAb, thyroid ultrasound and orbital computed tomography were used for diagnosis. Total RNA was extracted with Trizol reagent and quality-checked on an Agilent 2100 Bioanalyzer. The V and J genes are TRBV9 and TRBJ1-4, with 8 bases in between that match TRBD1. Sequencing was carried out using peripheral blood or thyroid tissue (not recorded which). The sequence was collected from an adult man with Graves' hyperthyroidism. The CDR3 reads as follows: CASSPRTGLGNEKLFF. The sequence in DNA is TGTGCCAGCTCACCACGGACAGGGCTCGGGAATGAAAAACTGTTTTTT.